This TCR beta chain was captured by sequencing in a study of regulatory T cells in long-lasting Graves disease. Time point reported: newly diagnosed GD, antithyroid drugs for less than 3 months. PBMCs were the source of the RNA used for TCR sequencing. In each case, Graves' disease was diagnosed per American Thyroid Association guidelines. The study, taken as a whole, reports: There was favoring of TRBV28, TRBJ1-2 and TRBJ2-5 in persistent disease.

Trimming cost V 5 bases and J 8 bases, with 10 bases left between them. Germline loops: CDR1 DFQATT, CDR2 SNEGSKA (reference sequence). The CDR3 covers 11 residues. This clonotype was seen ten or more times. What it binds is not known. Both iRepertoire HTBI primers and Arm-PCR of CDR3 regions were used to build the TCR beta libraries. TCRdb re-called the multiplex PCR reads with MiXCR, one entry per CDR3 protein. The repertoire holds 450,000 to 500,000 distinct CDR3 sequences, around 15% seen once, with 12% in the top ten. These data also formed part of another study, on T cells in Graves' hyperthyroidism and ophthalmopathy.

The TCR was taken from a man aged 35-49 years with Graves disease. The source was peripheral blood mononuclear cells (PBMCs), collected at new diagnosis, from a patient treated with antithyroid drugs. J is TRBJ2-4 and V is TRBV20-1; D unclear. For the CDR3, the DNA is TGCAGTGCTCCACAACGGGACATTCAGTACTTC. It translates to CSAPQRDIQYF.